This is a list of T cell receptor beta chains from one sample in a study of molecular identifiers for immune sequencing clone quantification. TCRdb reprocessed the PCR reads with MiXCR, giving one entry per CDR3 protein. The sample records hundreds of thousands of distinct CDR3 sequences, roughly 27% being singletons. The specimen was naive CD8+ T cells from blood, with Jurkat cell RNA spiked in. The receptors were gathered from a human donor in good health. Some libraries in this study had Jurkat cell RNA spiked in. The CDR3 runs from the conserved cysteine through the conserved F or W. A D gene is named only where the DNA matches it firmly. Only part of the rows carry a size: once, few, many, or a class if the clone is expanded.

TRBJ2-5 . many TRBV3-1 CASSQDSAGQEETQYF TGTGCCAGCAGCCAAGATTCGGCGGGGCAAGAAGAGACCCAGTACTTC
TRBJ2-6 . few TRBV6-5 CASSFHSSGANVLTF TGTGCCAGCAGTTTCCACAGCTCTGGGGCCAACGTCCTGACTTTC
TRBJ2-7 TRBD1 . TRBV19 CASSPHSGTGVSYEQYF TGTGCCAGTAGCCCCCACTCCGGGACAGGGGTCTCCTACGAGCAGTACTTC
TRBJ1-3 . many TRBV4-3 CASSQEVAGVSGNTIYF TGCGCCAGCAGCCAAGAAGTGGCCGGAGTCTCTGGAAACACCATATATTTT
TRBJ1-1 . . TRBV13 CASSSTRGLGTEAFF TGTGCCAGCAGCTCGACCCGGGGGTTAGGCACTGAAGCTTTCTTT
TRBJ1-6 . few TRBV11-2 CASSLGEVGNSPLHF TGTGCCAGCAGCTTGGGAGAGGTGGGGAATTCACCCCTCCACTTT
TRBJ2-3 . few TRBV9 CASSSEGLAVSTDTQYF TGTGCCAGCAGCTCAGAGGGATTGGCGGTTAGCACAGATACGCAGTATTTT
TRBJ2-7 . few TRBV2 CASSASSSYEQYF TGTGCCAGCAGTGCCTCGAGCTCCTACGAGCAGTACTTC
TRBJ2-3 TRBD2 . TRBV20-1 CSARDQTSGSISDTRYF TGCAGTGCTAGAGATCAGACTAGCGGGAGTATTTCAGATACGCGGTATTTT
TRBJ1-1 . . TRBV6-6 CASTEGGEAFF TGTGCCAGCACAGAGGGGGGTGAAGCTTTCTTT
TRBJ2-3 . . TRBV4-3 CASSIGGFTTDTQYF TGCGCCAGCAGCATTGGGGGTTTTACCACAGATACGCAGTATTTT
TRBJ2-7 . many TRBV6-1 CASRRQGLGEQYF TGTGCCAGCCGCAGACAGGGACTTGGCGAGCAGTACTTC
TRBJ2-7 TRBD1 . TRBV6-5 CASSSLVGTGYERYF TGTGCCAGCAGCTCGTTGGTGGGGACAGGCTACGAGCGGTACTTC
TRBJ1-2 . . TRBV30 CAWSVSGVEGYTF TGTGCCTGGAGTGTATCAGGGGTAGAAGGCTACACCTTC
TRBJ1-1 . few TRBV28 CASSWRGGRTEAFF TGTGCCAGCAGTTGGCGCGGGGGGCGAACTGAAGCTTTCTTT
TRBJ2-7 . few TRBV15 CATSRRDGGDEQYF TGTGCCACCAGCAGAAGGGACGGAGGGGACGAGCAGTACTTC
TRBJ2-7 TRBD2 . TRBV6-2/TRBV6-3 CASSYRTSGASPEQYF TGTGCCAGCAGTTACCGGACTAGCGGGGCCTCACCCGAGCAGTACTTC
TRBJ2-2 . few TRBV5-6 CASSLVEVGVRTGELFF TGTGCCAGCAGCTTGGTCGAGGTGGGGGTGAGAACCGGGGAGCTGTTTTTT
TRBJ1-4 . many TRBV20-1 CSARSRDTNEKLFF TGCAGTGCTAGAAGCAGGGATACTAATGAAAAACTGTTTTTT
TRBJ2-5 . few TRBV11-1 CASSVTSTGLETQYF TGTGCCAGCAGCGTAACTAGTACAGGGCTCGAGACCCAGTACTTC
TRBJ2-3 TRBD1 many TRBV13 CASSFTGVDTQYF TGTGCCAGCAGCTTCACAGGGGTAGATACGCAGTATTTT
TRBJ2-7 . . TRBV4-3 CASSQGIESSYEQYF TGCGCCAGCAGCCAAGGGATCGAAAGCTCCTACGAGCAGTACTTC
TRBJ1-1 TRBD1 . TRBV4-1 CASSQLQGDTEAFF TGCGCCAGCAGCCAGCTACAGGGGGACACTGAAGCTTTCTTT
TRBJ1-1 . many TRBV9 CASSKPLAGFQTEAFF TGTGCCAGCAGTAAACCCCTCGCGGGGTTTCAGACTGAAGCTTTCTTT
TRBJ1-2 TRBD1 few TRBV20-1 CSANGQGEGYTF TGCAGTGCGAATGGACAGGGGGAAGGCTACACCTTC
TRBJ1-4 TRBD1 . TRBV4-1 CASSQSTGDFEKLFF TGCGCCAGCAGCCAATCAACAGGGGATTTTGAAAAACTGTTTTTT
TRBJ2-5 . . TRBV20-1 CSATPGFQETQYF TGCAGTGCAACCCCAGGGTTCCAAGAGACCCAGTACTTC
TRBJ2-3 TRBD2 many TRBV27 CASRRSTGGRDTQYF TGTGCCAGCAGGCGAAGTACGGGAGGACGGGATACGCAGTATTTT
TRBJ2-3 . . TRBV19 CASAIGSGTDTQYF TGTGCCAGCGCGATAGGATCAGGCACAGATACGCAGTATTTT
TRBJ2-7 . many TRBV5-4 CASSLELAPYEQYF TGTGCCAGCAGCCTGGAGTTGGCCCCCTACGAGCAGTACTTC
TRBJ2-7 . . TRBV18 CASSQGEEQYF TGTGCCAGCTCGCAAGGTGAGGAGCAGTACTTC
TRBJ2-1 TRBD2 few TRBV4-1 CASSQGGLAEFYNEQFF TGCGCCAGCAGCCAAGGTGGGCTAGCGGAGTTTTACAATGAGCAGTTCTTC
TRBJ2-7 TRBD2 . TRBV20-1 CSAPWGTSISYEQYF TGCAGTGCTCCCTGGGGGACTAGCATTTCCTACGAGCAGTACTTC
TRBJ2-7 TRBD2 few TRBV19 CASSAGLNYEQYF TGTGCCAGCAGCGCGGGACTAAATTACGAGCAGTACTTC
TRBJ2-7 TRBD2 many TRBV28 CASSLGTSVPYEQYF TGTGCCAGCAGTTTAGGGACTAGCGTCCCCTACGAGCAGTACTTC
TRBJ2-7 . . TRBV18 CASSPPSGEHEQYF TGTGCCAGCTCACCACCTTCAGGGGAACACGAGCAGTACTTC
TRBJ1-1 . many TRBV30 CAWTRRGYTEAFF TGTGCCTGGACCCGACGGGGTTACACTGAAGCTTTCTTT
TRBJ2-4 TRBD2 . TRBV13 CASSSGTSDIQYF TGTGCCAGCAGCTCCGGGACTAGCGACATTCAGTACTTC
TRBJ2-1 TRBD2 . TRBV18 CASSAKLAGEYNEQFF TGTGCCAGCTCAGCTAAACTAGCGGGAGAGTACAATGAGCAGTTCTTC
TRBJ1-5 . few TRBV4-2 CASSQDRAGRGQPQHF TGTGCCAGCAGCCAAGATCGCGCAGGGCGAGGTCAGCCCCAGCATTTT
TRBJ2-5 TRBD1 . TRBV6-2/TRBV6-3 CASRQGAEKTQYF TGTGCCAGCAGACAGGGGGCAGAAAAGACCCAGTACTTC
TRBJ2-7 . . TRBV27 CASRYRQNYEQYF TGTGCCAGCAGGTACAGACAGAACTACGAGCAGTACTTC
TRBJ1-5 TRBD1 many TRBV7-8 CASSLLWVQGVNQPQHF TGTGCCAGCAGCTTATTATGGGTACAGGGGGTAAATCAGCCCCAGCATTTT
TRBJ2-7 TRBD2 many TRBV12-3/TRBV12-4 CASSPTGLAGGARSYEQYF TGTGCCAGCAGCCCCACGGGACTAGCGGGGGGCGCTAGGAGCTACGAGCAGTACTTC
TRBJ2-7 . few TRBV6-5 CASSEWDNAYEQYF TGTGCCAGCAGTGAATGGGACAATGCCTACGAGCAGTACTTC
TRBJ2-7 TRBD1 many TRBV5-8 CASSLRDRAPYEQYF TGTGCCAGCAGCTTGCGGGACAGGGCCCCCTACGAGCAGTACTTC